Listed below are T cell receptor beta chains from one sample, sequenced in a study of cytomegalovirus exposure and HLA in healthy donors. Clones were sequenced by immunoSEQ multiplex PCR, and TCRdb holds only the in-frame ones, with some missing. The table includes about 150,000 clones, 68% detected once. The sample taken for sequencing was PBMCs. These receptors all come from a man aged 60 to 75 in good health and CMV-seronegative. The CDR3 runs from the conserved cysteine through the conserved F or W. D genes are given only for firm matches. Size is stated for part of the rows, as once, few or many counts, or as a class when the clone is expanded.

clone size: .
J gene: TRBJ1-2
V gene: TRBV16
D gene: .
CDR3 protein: CASSQSTANYGYTF
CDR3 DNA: TGTGCCAGCAGCCAATCGACAGCTAACTATGGCTACACCTTC

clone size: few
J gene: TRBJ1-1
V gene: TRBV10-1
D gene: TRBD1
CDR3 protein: CASRGDRGDTEAFF
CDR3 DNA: TGCGCCAGCAGAGGGGACAGGGGTGACACTGAAGCTTTCTTT

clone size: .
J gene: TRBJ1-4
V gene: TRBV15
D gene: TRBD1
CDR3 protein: CATGRDRVSEKLFF
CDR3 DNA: TGTGCCACCGGCCGGGACAGGGTTTCTGAAAAACTGTTTTTT

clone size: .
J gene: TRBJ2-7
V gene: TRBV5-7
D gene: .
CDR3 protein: CASSLHLNAAATYEQYF
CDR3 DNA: TGTGCCAGCAGCCTCCACCTAAACGCGGCAGCAACCTACGAGCAGTACTTC

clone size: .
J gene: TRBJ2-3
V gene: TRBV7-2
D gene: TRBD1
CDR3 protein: CASSSGTGTDTQYF
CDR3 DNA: TGTGCCAGCAGCTCCGGGACAGGCACAGATACGCAGTATTTT

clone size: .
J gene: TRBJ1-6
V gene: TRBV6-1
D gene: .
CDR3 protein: CASREGLGNSPLHF
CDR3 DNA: TGTGCCAGCAGGGAGGGGTTGGGAAATTCACCCCTCCACTTT

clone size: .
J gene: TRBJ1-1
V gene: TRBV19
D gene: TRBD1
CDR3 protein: CASSPLDRRNTEAFF
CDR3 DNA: TGTGCCAGTAGTCCCTTGGACAGGCGGAACACTGAAGCTTTCTTT

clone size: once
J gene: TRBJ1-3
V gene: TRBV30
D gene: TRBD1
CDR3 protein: CAWGWTGGNTIYF
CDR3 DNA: TGTGCCTGGGGGTGGACAGGCGGAAACACCATATATTTT

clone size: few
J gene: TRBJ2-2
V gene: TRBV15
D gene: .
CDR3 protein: CATSRDLVGQSAGELFF
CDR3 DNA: TGTGCCACCAGCAGAGATCTGGTCGGACAGAGCGCCGGGGAGCTGTTTTTT

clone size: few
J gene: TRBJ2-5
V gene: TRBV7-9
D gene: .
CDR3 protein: CASSLSLAEQETQYF
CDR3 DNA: TGTGCCAGCAGCTTAAGTCTGGCAGAACAAGAGACCCAGTACTTC

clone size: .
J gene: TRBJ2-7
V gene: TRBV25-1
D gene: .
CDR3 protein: CASSDIYEQYF
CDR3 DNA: TGTGCCAGCAGTGATATCTACGAGCAGTACTTC

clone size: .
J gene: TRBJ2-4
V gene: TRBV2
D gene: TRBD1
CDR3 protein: CASSHLTGGILAKNIQYF
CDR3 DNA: TGTGCCAGCAGTCACCTGACAGGGGGCATTCTAGCCAAAAACATTCAGTACTTC

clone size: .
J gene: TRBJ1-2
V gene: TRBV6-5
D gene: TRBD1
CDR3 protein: CASRGRTGEGYTF
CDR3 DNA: TGTGCCAGCAGGGGTCGGACAGGGGAAGGCTACACCTTC

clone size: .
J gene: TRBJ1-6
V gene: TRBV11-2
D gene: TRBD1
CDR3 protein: CASSWGTGRNSPLHF
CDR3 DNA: TGTGCCAGCAGCTGGGGGACAGGGAGGAATTCACCCCTCCACTTT

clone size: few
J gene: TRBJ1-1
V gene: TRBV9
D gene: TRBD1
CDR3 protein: CASSPRQGMNTEAFF
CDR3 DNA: TGTGCCAGCAGCCCTCGACAGGGAATGAACACTGAAGCTTTCTTT

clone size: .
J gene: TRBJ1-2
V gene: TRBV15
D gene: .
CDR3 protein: CATSRGDKTNYGYTF
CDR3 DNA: TGTGCCACCAGCAGGGGGGACAAAACTAACTATGGCTACACCTTC

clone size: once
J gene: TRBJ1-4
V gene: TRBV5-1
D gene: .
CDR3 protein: CASSLGGGGSNEKLFF
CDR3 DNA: TGCGCCAGCAGCCTAGGGGGGGGCGGAAGTAATGAAAAACTGTTTTTT

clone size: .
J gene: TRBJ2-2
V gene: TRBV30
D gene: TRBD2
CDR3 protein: CAWTSGANTGELFF
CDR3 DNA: TGTGCCTGGACTAGCGGGGCTAACACCGGGGAGCTGTTTTTT

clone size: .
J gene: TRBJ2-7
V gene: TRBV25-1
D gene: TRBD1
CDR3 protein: CASRATGGLEQYF
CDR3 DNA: TGTGCCAGCAGGGCAACAGGGGGGCTCGAGCAGTACTTC

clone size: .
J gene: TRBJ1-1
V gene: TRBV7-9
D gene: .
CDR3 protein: CASSLGGTPLEAFF
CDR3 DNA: TGTGCCAGCAGCTTAGGCGGGACGCCGTTAGAAGCTTTCTTT

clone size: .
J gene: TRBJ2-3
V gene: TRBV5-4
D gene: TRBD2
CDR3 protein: CASSLSRAGGLADTQYF
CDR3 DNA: TGTGCCAGCAGCTTATCCCGAGCGGGAGGTCTGGCAGATACGCAGTATTTT

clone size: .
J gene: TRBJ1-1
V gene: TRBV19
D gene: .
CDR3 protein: CASSITRANTEAFF
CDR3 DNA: TGTGCCAGTAGTATAACCAGGGCGAACACTGAAGCTTTCTTT

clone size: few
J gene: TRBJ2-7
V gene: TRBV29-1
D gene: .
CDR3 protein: CSVEVSDSDEQYF
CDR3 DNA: TGCAGCGTTGAAGTTTCGGACAGCGACGAGCAGTACTTC

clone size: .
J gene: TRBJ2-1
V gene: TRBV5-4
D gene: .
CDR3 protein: CASTLVGGTGNEQFF
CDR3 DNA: TGTGCCAGCACGCTAGTGGGGGGTACTGGTAATGAGCAGTTCTTC

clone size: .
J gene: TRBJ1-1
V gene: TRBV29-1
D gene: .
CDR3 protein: CSVNTATGIMNTEAFF
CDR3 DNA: TGCAGCGTTAATACGGCGACAGGAATAATGAACACTGAAGCTTTCTTT

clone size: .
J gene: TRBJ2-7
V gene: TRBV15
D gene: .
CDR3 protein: CATSSGGAYYEQYF
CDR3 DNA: TGTGCCACCAGCAGTGGTGGGGCGTACTACGAGCAGTACTTC

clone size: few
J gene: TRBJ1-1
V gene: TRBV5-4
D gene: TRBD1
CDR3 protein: CASSSPEQTGGEGTEAFF
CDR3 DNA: TGTGCCAGCAGCTCCCCCGAACAGACAGGGGGCGAGGGCACTGAAGCTTTCTTT

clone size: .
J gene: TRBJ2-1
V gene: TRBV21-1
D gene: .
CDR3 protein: CASRTGETSGGSSYNEQFF
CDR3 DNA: TGTGCCAGCAGGACAGGCGAGACTAGCGGGGGGAGCTCCTACAATGAGCAGTTCTTC

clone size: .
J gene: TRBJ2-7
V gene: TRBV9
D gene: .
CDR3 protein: CASSVRPIDGLYEQYF
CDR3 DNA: TGTGCCAGCAGCGTCCGACCCATCGACGGACTCTACGAGCAGTACTTC

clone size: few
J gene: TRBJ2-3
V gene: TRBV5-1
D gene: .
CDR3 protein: CASSFGQSTDTQYF
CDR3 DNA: TGCGCCAGCAGCTTTGGACAGTCCACAGATACGCAGTATTTT

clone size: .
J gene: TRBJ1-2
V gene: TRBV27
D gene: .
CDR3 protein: CASSFLMAGGKNYGYTF
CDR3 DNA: TGTGCCAGCAGTTTCCTCATGGCGGGGGGGAAGAACTATGGCTACACCTTC

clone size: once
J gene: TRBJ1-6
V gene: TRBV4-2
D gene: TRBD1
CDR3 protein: CASSQEMDREIYNSPPHF
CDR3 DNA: TGTGCCAGCAGCCAAGAGATGGACAGGGAGATCTATAATTCACCCCCCCACTTT

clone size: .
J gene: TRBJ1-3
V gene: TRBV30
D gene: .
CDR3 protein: CAWSKSVSGNTIYF
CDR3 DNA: TGTGCCTGGAGCAAAAGCGTCTCTGGAAACACCATATATTTT

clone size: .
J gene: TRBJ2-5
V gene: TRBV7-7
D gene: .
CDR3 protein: CASSHTGSEETQYF
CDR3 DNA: TGTGCTAGCAGCCACACAGGGTCGGAGGAGACCCAGTACTTC

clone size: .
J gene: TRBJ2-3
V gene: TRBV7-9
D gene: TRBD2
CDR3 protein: CASPHPSGNSNTDTQYF
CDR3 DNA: TGTGCCAGCCCTCACCCTAGCGGCAACTCCAACACAGATACGCAGTATTTT

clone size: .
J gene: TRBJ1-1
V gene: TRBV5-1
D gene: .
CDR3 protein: CASSSDLDTEAFF
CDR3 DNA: TGCGCCAGCAGCTCCGACCTAGACACTGAAGCTTTCTTT

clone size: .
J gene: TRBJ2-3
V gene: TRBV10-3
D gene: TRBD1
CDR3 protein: CAISESRDRGRRDTQYF
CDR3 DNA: TGTGCCATCAGTGAGTCGAGGGACAGGGGGCGGAGGGATACGCAGTATTTT

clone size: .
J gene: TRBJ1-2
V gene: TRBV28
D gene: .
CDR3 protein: CASSPLANYGYTF
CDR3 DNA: TGTGCCAGCAGTCCATTAGCTAACTATGGCTACACCTTC

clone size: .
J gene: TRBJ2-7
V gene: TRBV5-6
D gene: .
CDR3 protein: CASSPRLLSYEQYF
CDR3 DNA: TGTGCCAGCAGCCCCCGACTTCTCTCCTACGAGCAGTACTTC

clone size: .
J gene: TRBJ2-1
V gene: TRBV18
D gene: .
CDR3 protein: CASSPAVEQFF
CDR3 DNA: TGTGCCAGCTCACCAGCGGTTGAGCAGTTCTTC